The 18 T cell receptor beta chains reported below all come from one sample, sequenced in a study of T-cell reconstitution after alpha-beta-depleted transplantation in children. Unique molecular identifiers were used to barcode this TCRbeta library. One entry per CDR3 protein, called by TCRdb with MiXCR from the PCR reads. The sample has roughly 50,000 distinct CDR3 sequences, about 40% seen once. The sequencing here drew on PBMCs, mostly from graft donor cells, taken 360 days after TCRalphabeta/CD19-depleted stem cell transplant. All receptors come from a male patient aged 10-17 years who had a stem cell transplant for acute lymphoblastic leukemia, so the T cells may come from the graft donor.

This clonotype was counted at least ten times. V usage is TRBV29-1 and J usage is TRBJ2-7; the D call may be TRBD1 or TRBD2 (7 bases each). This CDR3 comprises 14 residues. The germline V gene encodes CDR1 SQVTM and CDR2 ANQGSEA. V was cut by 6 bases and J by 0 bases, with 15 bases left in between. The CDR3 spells CSVVGGDSSYEQYF. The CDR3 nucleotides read TGCAGCGTCGTGGGGGGGGACAGCTCCTACGAGCAGTACTTC.

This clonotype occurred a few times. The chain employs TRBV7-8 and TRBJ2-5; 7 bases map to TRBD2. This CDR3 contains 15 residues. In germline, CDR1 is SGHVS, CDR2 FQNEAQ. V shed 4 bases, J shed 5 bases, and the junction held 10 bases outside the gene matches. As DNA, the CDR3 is TGTGCCAGCAGCTACTCCCTTGGGGGGGTTGAGACCCAGTACTTC. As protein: CASSYSLGGVETQYF. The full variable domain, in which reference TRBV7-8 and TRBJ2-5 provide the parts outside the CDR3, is GAGVSQSPRYKVAKRGQDVALRCDPISGHVSLFWYQQALGQGPEFLTYFQNEAQLDKSGLPSDRFFAERPEGSVSTLKIQRTQQEDSAVYLCASSYSLGGVETQYFGPGTRLLVL.

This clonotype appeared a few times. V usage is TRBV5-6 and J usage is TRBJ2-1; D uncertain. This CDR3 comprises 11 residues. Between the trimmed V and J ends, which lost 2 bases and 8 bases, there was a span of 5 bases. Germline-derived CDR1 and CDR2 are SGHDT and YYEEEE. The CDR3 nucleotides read TGTGCCAGCAGCTTTACCGATGAGCAGTTCTTC. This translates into CASSFTDEQFF. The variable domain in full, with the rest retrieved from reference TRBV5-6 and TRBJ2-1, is DAGVTQSPTHLIKTRGQQVTLRCSPKSGHDTVSWYQQALGQGPQFIFQYYEEEERQRGNFPDRFSGHQFPNYSSELNVNALLLGDSALYLCASSFTDEQFFGPGTRLTVL.

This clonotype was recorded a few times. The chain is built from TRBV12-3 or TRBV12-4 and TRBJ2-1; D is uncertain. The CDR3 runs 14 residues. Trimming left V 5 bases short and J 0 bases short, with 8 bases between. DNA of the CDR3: TGTGCCAGCAGTGCCAGGAGCTCCTACAATGAGCAGTTCTTC. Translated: CASSARSSYNEQFF.

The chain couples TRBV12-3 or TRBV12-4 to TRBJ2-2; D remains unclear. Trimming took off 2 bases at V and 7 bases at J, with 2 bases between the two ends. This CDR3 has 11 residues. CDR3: CASSLYGELFF. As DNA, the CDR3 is TGTGCCAGCAGTTTATACGGGGAGCTGTTTTTT.

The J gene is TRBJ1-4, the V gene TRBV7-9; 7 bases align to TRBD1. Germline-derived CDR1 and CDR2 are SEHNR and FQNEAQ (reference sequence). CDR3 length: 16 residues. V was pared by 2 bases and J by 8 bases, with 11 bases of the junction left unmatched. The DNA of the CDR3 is TGTGCCAGCAGCTTACCCGGGACAGTGACGCCCGAAAAACTGTTTTTT. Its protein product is CASSLPGTVTPEKLFF.

The CDR3 region has the DNA TGTGCCACCAGTGATTCCGGGGGCGGAAGCACAGATACGCAGTATTTT. This codes for CATSDSGGGSTDTQYF. The chain couples TRBV24-1 to TRBJ2-3, with D tentatively TRBD1 or TRBD2 (6 bases each). Germline V gene sequence: CDR1 KGHDR, CDR2 SFDVKD. This CDR3 is 16 amino acids long. The V end was cut by 2 bases, the J end by 0 bases, with 11 bases between.

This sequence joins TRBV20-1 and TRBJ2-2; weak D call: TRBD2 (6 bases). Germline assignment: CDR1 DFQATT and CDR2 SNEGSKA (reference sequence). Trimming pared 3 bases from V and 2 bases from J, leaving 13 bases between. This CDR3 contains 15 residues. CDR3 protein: CSARSGTFNTGELFF. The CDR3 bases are TGCAGTGCTAGGTCCGGGACTTTTAACACCGGGGAGCTGTTTTTT.

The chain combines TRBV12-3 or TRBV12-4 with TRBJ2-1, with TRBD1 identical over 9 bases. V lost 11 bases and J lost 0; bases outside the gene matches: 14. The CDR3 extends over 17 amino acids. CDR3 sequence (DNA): TGTGCCTTATCCGGGACAGGGAGAGGGGGCTCCTACAATGAGCAGTTCTTC. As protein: CALSGTGRGGSYNEQFF.

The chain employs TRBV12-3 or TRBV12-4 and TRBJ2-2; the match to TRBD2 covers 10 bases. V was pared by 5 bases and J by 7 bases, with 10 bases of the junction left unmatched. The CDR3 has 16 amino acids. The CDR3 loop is CASSVAVAGGVGELFF. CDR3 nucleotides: TGTGCCAGCAGTGTCGCGGTAGCGGGAGGTGTCGGGGAGCTGTTTTTT.

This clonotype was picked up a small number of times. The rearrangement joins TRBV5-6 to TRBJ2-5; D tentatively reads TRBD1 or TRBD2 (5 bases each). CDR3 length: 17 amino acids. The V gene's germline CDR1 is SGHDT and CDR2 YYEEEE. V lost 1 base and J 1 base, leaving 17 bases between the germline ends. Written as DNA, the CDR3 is TGTGCCAGCAGCTTGACGAGGGACCCCCAGGCCCAAGAGACCCAGTACTTC. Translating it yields CASSLTRDPQAQETQYF.

This CDR3 is CASSLRGRKASEQYF. In DNA form, the CDR3 reads TGTGCCAGCAGCTTACGGGGGAGGAAAGCGTCCGAGCAGTACTTC. The chain is built from TRBV6-5 and TRBJ2-7; D possibly corresponds to TRBD2 (6 bases). Germline assignment: CDR1 MNHEY and CDR2 SVGAGI. The CDR3 totals 15 residues. Deletions cut 6 bases from V and 6 bases from J, with 21 bases between.

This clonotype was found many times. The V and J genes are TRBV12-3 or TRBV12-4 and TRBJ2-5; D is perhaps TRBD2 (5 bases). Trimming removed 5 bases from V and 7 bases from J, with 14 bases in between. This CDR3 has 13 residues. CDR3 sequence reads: CASSQDWPGTQYF. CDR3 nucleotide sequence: TGTGCCAGCAGTCAGGACTGGCCCGGGACCCAGTACTTC.

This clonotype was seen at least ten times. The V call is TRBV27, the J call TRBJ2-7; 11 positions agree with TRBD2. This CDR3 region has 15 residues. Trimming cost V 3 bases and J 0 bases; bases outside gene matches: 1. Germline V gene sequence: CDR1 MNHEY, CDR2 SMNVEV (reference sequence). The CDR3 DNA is TGTGCCAGCAGTTTCGGGACTAGCGGCTCCTACGAGCAGTACTTC. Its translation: CASSFGTSGSYEQYF.

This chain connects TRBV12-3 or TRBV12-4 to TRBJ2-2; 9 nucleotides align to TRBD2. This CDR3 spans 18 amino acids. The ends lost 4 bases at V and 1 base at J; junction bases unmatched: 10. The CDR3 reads CASSSPGTTSGNTGELFF. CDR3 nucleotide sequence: TGTGCCAGCAGTTCCCCGGGGACGACTAGCGGGAACACCGGGGAGCTGTTTTTT.

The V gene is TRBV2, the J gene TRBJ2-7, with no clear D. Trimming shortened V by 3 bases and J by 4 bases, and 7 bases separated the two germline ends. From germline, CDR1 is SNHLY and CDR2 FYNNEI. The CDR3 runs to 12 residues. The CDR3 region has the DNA TGTGCCAGCAGTGATGCGGAGTACGAGCAGTACTTC. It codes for CASSDAEYEQYF.

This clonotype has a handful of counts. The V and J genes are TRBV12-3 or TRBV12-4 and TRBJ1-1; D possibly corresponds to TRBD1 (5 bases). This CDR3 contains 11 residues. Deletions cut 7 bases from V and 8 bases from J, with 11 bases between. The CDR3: CASTIRQEAFF. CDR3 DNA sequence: TGTGCCAGCACAATAAGACAGGAAGCTTTCTTT.

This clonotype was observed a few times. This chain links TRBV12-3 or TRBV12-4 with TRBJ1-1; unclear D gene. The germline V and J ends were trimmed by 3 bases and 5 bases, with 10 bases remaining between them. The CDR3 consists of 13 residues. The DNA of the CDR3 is TGTGCCAGCAGTTTTACACTGTGGACTGAAGCTTTCTTT. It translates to CASSFTLWTEAFF.